This record covers a single T cell receptor beta chain. Its cognate antigen is unknown. The CDR3 extends over 16 amino acids. CDR1 is SGHTA and CDR2 is FQGTGA in the germline V gene. The germline V and J ends were trimmed by 2 bases and 2 bases, with 15 bases remaining between them. The data were taken from a study of cytomegalovirus exposure and HLA in healthy donors. Study-wide findings and caveats: In a later analysis, first-cohort TCR clusters were found to tend to co-occur in the approximately 120 validation repertoires. The study designated around 150 TCR beta chains cytomegalovirus-associated. The authors confirmed in vitro that a few CMV-associated chains were specific for CMV antigens.

Here immunoSEQ multiplex PCR was the method, and the copy in TCRdb shows in-frame clones only, minus some. The sample lists 200,000 to 300,000 clones; less than 95% were seen once. While the first cohort had 600 to 800 subjects, the donors belonged to the separate validation cohort of over a hundred subjects. The sequenced material came from PBMCs. This chain joins TRBV7-3 and TRBJ1-1, with a weak D call TRBD1 (5 bases). This receptor was taken from a woman aged 25 to 45 in good health and CMV-seronegative. The CDR3 is CASSLEVGLSNTEAFF. As DNA, the CDR3 is TGTGCCAGCAGCTTAGAGGTGGGGCTCTCCAACACTGAAGCTTTCTTT.